Detailed here is one T cell receptor beta chain. The germline gives CDR1 MRHNA, CDR2 SNTAGT. V lost 2 bases, J lost 1 base, and 5 bases lay in between. The CDR3 length is 13 residues. Stage II-IVA oral cavity squamous cell carcinoma was new and untreated by systemic or radiation therapy. The sample belongs to a study of neoadjuvant anti-PD-1 for oral cavity cancer. Background on the study: Patients without progression got a fourth dose around day 43.

Generated by immunoSEQ multiplex PCR, the TCRdb table keeps only in-frame clones and is missing some. The sample has about 14,000 clones; 55% to 80% are singletons. The clonotype was recovered from a person between 40 and 80 years old with oral cavity squamous cell carcinoma. The chain employs TRBV6-4 and TRBJ1-1, with D uncertain. The source was PBMCs, collected before nivolumab (anti-PD-1) treatment. The chain's CDR3 is CASSDGRNTEAFF. The DNA for the CDR3 is TGTGCCAGCAGTGACGGGCGGAACACTGAAGCTTTCTTT.